This T cell receptor (gamma chain) comes out of a study of Vδ1+ human thymocytes. The study's findings and limits: Unexpected Vdelta2 sequences could cause misinterpretation of bulk repertoire data. Donors shared many TRG clonotypes but few TRD clonotypes. Despite high sort purity, about 20% of thymic T cell receptor delta sequences were Vdelta2. Highly polyclonal TRG and TRD repertoires with Gaussian CDR3 length distributions appeared in thymus.

The template was reverse-transcribed extracted RNA. CDR3 amplicons came from multiplex PCR with pooled V-gene forward and constant-region reverse primers. TCRdb redid the clone calls on the multiplex PCR reads with CATT. The sample has about 36,000 gamma-chain clones; 20% to 25% are singletons. The V gene's germline CDR1 is VENAVY and CDR2 YDSYNSRV. The V segment lost 3 bases and the J segment 4 bases; nucleotides outside the gene matches: 6. The CDR3 contains 13 residues. Comment on this clone: Antigen unknown.

Sample: Vdelta1+ gamma-delta thymocytes from the thymus. The subset is: FACS-sorted CD3+ TCRalphabeta- TCRVdelta1+ TCRVdelta2- thymocytes. The source is a girl under three years old who had congenital heart surgery. J is TRGJ1 or TRGJ2 and V is TRGV8. The CDR3 spells CATWDESYYKKLF. CDR3 nucleotides: TGTGCCACCTGGGATGAATCCTATTATAAGAAACTCTTT.